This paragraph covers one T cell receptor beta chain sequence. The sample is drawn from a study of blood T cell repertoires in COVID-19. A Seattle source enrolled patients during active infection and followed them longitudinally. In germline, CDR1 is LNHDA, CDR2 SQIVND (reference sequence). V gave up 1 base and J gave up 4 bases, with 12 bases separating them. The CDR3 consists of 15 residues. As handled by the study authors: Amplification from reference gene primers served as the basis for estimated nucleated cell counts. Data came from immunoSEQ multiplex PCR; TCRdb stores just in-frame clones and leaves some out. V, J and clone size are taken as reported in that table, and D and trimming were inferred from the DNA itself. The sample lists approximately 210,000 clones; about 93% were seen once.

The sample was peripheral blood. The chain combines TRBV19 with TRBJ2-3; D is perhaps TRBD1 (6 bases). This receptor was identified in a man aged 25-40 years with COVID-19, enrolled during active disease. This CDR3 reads CASSIGQAESDTQYF. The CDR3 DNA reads TGTGCCAGTAGTATAGGACAGGCGGAGTCAGATACGCAGTATTTT.